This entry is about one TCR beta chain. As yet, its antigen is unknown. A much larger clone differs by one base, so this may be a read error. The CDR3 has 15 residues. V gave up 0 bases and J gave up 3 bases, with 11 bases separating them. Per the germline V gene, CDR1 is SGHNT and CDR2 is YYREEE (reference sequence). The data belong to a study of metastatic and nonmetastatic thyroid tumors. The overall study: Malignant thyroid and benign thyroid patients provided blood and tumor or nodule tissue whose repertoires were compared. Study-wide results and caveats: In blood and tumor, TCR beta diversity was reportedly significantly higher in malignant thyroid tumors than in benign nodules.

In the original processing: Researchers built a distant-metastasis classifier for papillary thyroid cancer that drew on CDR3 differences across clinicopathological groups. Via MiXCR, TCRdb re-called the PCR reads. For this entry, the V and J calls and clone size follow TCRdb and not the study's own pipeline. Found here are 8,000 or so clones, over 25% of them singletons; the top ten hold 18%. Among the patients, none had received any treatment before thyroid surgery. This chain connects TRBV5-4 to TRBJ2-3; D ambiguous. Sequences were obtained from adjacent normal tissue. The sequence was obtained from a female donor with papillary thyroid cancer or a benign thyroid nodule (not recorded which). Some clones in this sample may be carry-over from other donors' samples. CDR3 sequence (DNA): TGTGCCAGCAGCTTGGTACAGAAACAAACAGATACGCAGTATTTT. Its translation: CASSLVQKQTDTQYF.